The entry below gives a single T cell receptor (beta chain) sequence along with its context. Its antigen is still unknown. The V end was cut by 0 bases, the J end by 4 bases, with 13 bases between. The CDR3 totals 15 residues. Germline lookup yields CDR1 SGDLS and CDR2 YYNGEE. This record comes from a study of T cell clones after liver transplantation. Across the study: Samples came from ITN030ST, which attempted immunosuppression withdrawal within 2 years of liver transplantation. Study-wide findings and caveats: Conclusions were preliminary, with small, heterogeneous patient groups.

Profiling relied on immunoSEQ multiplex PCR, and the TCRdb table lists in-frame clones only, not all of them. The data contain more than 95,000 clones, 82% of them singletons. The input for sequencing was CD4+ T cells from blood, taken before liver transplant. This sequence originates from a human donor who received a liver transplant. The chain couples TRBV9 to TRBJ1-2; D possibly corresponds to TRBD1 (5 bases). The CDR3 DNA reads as TGTGCCAGCAGCGTAGCTGACAGCCCCTTCTATGGCTACACCTTC. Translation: CASSVADSPFYGYTF.